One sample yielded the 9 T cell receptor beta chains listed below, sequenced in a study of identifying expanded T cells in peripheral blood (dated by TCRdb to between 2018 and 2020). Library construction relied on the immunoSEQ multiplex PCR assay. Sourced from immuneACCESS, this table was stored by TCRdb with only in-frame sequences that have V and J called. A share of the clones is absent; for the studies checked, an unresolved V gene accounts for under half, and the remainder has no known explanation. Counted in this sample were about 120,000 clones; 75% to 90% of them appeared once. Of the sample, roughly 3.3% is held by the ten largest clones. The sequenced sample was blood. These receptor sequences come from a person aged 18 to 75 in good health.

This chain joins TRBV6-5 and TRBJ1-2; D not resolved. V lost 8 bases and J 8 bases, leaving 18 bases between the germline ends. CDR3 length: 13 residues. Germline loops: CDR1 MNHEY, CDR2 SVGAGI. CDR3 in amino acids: CASLGSGIGGYTF. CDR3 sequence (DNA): TGTGCCAGCCTCGGGTCGGGGATTGGGGGCTACACCTTC.

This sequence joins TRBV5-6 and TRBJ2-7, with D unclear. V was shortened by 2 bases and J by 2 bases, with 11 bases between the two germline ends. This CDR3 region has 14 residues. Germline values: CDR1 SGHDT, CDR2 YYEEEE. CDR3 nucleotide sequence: TGTGCCAGCAGCTTTCGAGGTGAGACCTACGAGCAGTACTTC. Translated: CASSFRGETYEQYF.

The CDR3 nucleotides are TGTGCCAGCAGCGTAGATGACTATGAAGCTTTCTTT. Amino acids: CASSVDDYEAFF. This chain uses TRBV9 with TRBJ1-1; D unresolved. This CDR3 is 12 amino acids long. CDR1 and CDR2 from the germline V gene are SGDLS and YYNGEE. V gave up 0 bases and J gave up 7 bases, with 7 bases separating them.

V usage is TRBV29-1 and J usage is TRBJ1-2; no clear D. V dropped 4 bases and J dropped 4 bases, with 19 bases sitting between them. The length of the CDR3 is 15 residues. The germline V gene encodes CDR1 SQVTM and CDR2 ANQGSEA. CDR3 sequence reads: CSVVLGGSSVYGYTF. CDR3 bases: TGCAGCGTTGTACTTGGAGGGTCCAGCGTCTATGGCTACACCTTC.

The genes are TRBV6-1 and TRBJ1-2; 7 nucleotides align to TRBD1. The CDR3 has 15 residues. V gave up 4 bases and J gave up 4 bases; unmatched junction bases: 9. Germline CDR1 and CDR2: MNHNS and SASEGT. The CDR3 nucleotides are TGTGCCAGCAGTGTAGAAATAACAGGGGTCTATGGCTACACCTTC. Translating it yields CASSVEITGVYGYTF.

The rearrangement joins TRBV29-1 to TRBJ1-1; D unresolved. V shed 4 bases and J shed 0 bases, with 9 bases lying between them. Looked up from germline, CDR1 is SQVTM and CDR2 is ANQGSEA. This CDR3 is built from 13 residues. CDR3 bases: TGCAGCGTTGGGGATGGGTTGAACACTGAAGCTTTCTTT. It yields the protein CSVGDGLNTEAFF.

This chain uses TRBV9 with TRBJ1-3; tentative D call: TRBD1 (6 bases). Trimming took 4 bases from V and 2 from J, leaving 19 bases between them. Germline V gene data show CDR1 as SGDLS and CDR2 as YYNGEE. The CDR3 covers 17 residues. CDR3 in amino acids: CASSIGGGPTPGNTIYF. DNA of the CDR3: TGTGCCAGCAGCATAGGAGGGGGGCCAACTCCTGGAAACACCATATATTTT.

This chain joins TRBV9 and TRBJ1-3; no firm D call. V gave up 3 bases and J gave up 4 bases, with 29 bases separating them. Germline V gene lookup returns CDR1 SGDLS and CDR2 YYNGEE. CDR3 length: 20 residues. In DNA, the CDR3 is TGTGCCAGCAGCGATAGAGGTCCAGGAGAATTCCCTACAACCGGAAACACCATATATTTT. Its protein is CASSDRGPGEFPTTGNTIYF.

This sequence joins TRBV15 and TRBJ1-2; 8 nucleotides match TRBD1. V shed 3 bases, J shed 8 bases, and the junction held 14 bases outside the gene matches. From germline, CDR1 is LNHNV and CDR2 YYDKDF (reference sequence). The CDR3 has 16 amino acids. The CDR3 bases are TGTGCCACCAGCAGCCCAGAGGGCGGCGGGGACAGGGGCTACACCTTC. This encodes CATSSPEGGGDRGYTF.